The T cell receptor (beta chain) described here comes from a study of shared clonotypes between healthy human individuals. Per germline, CDR1 KGHSH and CDR2 LQKENI. The junction had 5 bases not matched to a gene; V was cut back by 3 bases and J by 4 bases. CDR3 length: 15 amino acids. TCRdb's copy holds only in-frame clones and misses some; the assay was immunoSEQ multiplex PCR. This table has more than 2 million clones, 90% to 95% appearing once. V is TRBV18 and J is TRBJ1-2; 10 bases agree with TRBD1. The sample taken for sequencing was naive CD4+ T cells sorted from blood. Noted subset: CD45RA+ positively selected. This clonotype was obtained from a young man in good health. CDR3 in DNA: TGTGCCAGCTCACCTCCCGGGACAGGGGCCTATGGCTACACCTTC. This translates into CASSPPGTGAYGYTF.